This T cell receptor (beta chain) was captured in a study of response to subunit inactivated influenza vaccine. This clonotype was seen a few times. TCRdb redid the calling of the RT-PCR reads with MiXCR, one entry per CDR3 protein. The table shows 500,000 to 600,000 distinct CDR3 sequences, with about 12% occurring only once. The clonotype originates from a middle-aged man who received an inactivated influenza vaccine. This specimen was PBMCs from blood, taken on the day of vaccination.

This CDR3 reads CASSYSGNNQPQHF. The CDR3 DNA reads as TGTGCCAGCAGTTACTCGGGGAACAATCAGCCCCAGCATTTT. The chain links TRBV6-2 or TRBV6-3 to TRBJ1-5; the D is unclear. Trimming removed 0 bases from V and 3 bases from J, with 6 bases in between. CDR3 length: 14 amino acids. Germline V gives CDR1 MNHEY, CDR2 SVGEGT.